These T cell receptor beta chains were read from a single sample in a study of shared clonotypes between healthy human individuals. TCRdb's table, derived via immunoSEQ multiplex PCR, lists solely in-frame clones and lacks some. Among roughly 2 million clones listed, approximately 95% were seen once. The sequenced material came from naive CD4+ T cells sorted from blood. The receptors originated from a young man in good health. CDR3s include the opening cysteine and the closing phenylalanine or tryptophan. The D gene is left open where the match is weak. Clone sizes are given selectively: once, few, many, or a class where the clone is expanded.

d_gene,j_gene,abundance,v_gene,CDR3aa,CDR3nt
-,TRBJ2-2,-,TRBV10-3,CAIRPGIVTGELFF,TGTGCCATCAGACCGGGAATAGTGACCGGGGAGCTGTTTTTT
-,TRBJ2-7,-,TRBV25-1,CASSAGPAYYEQYF,TGTGCCAGCAGTGCGGGACCAGCCTATTACGAGCAGTACTTC
-,TRBJ1-4,-,TRBV5-1,CASSLDVGSREKLFF,TGCGCCAGCAGCTTGGACGTGGGGTCTAGGGAAAAACTGTTTTTT
TRBD1,TRBJ1-1,-,TRBV7-8,CASFDRGFAMNTEAFF,TGTGCCAGCTTCGACAGGGGCTTCGCTATGAACACTGAAGCTTTCTTT
-,TRBJ2-7,-,TRBV5-8,CASSLGGQGYEQYF,TGTGCCAGCAGCTTAGGAGGGCAGGGCTACGAGCAGTACTTC
-,TRBJ2-3,-,TRBV7-6,CASSFTPGVGIASTDTQYF,TGTGCCAGCAGCTTCACTCCGGGAGTGGGGATTGCTAGCACAGATACGCAGTATTTT
-,TRBJ2-3,-,TRBV10-3,CAISESSAGLRDTQYF,TGTGCCATCAGTGAGTCCAGCGCAGGGTTGAGAGATACGCAGTATTTT
-,TRBJ1-1,-,TRBV6-5,CASSSGGARKAFF,TGTGCCAGCAGTAGTGGGGGGGCGAGAAAAGCTTTCTTT
TRBD1,TRBJ2-5,once,TRBV11-2,CASSLDQGAGETQYF,TGTGCCAGCAGCTTAGACCAGGGGGCGGGGGAGACCCAGTACTTC
TRBD1,TRBJ2-7,-,TRBV5-1,CASSSGQGTYEQYF,TGCGCCAGCAGCTCGGGACAGGGAACCTACGAGCAGTACTTC
-,TRBJ2-7,-,TRBV18,CASSPSKQSWYNLYEQYF,TGTGCCAGCTCACCATCGAAGCAGTCGTGGTACAATCTCTACGAGCAGTACTTC
TRBD1,TRBJ1-1,-,TRBV5-1,CASSLTGGAGISTEAFF,TGCGCCAGCAGCTTGACAGGGGGCGCGGGGATTAGCACTGAAGCTTTCTTT
-,TRBJ2-5,-,TRBV5-1,CASSLVPGSETQYF,TGCGCCAGCAGCTTGGTGCCGGGTTCAGAGACCCAGTACTTC
TRBD1,TRBJ1-6,few,TRBV4-1,CASSPRDRDNSPLHF,TGCGCCAGCAGCCCCCGGGACAGAGATAATTCACCCCTCCACTTT
-,TRBJ2-7,-,TRBV15,CATSREGTTYEQYF,TGTGCCACCAGCAGAGAGGGCACAACCTACGAGCAGTACTTC
-,TRBJ2-6,-,TRBV28,CASSLERGNSGANVLTF,TGTGCCAGCAGTTTAGAGAGGGGGAACTCTGGGGCCAACGTCCTGACTTTC
-,TRBJ1-1,-,TRBV9,CASSVVGANTEAFF,TGTGCCAGCAGCGTAGTGGGGGCCAACACTGAAGCTTTCTTT
-,TRBJ1-4,few,TRBV18,CASSPGLNEKLFF,TGTGCCAGCTCACCAGGGTTAAATGAAAAACTGTTTTTT
-,TRBJ1-6,-,TRBV6-5,CASSSLPRGGNSPLHF,TGTGCCAGCAGTTCCCTGCCTCGGGGCGGCAATTCACCCCTCCACTTT
TRBD1,TRBJ1-2,-,TRBV6-1,CASRQGQGYGYTF,TGTGCCAGCAGACAAGGACAGGGGTATGGCTACACCTTC
-,TRBJ1-2,once,TRBV30,CAWSSQGQVGYTF,TGTGCCTGGAGTTCACAGGGTCAGGTTGGCTACACCTTC
TRBD2,TRBJ2-1,-,TRBV29-1,CSVVASGRMWFF,TGCAGCGTTGTCGCTAGCGGGAGGATGTGGTTCTTC
TRBD1,TRBJ1-5,-,TRBV4-1,CASSQGTGGNQPQHF,TGCGCCAGCAGCCAAGGGACAGGGGGTAATCAGCCCCAGCATTTT
-,TRBJ2-7,-,TRBV19,CASSIAGSHGYEQYF,TGTGCCAGTAGTATAGCCGGGTCCCACGGCTACGAGCAGTACTTC
-,TRBJ2-7,-,TRBV18,CASSPPSSSYEQYF,TGTGCCAGCTCACCACCGTCATCCTCCTACGAGCAGTACTTC
-,TRBJ2-5,-,TRBV30,CAWSVLGGGETQYF,TGTGCCTGGAGTGTACTCGGGGGAGGAGAGACCCAGTACTTC
-,TRBJ2-7,-,TRBV4-1,CASSQEAGTGPSEQYF,TGCGCCAGCAGCCAAGAGGCAGGGACGGGCCCCTCCGAGCAGTACTTC
-,TRBJ1-5,-,TRBV28,CASSLPMQPQHF,TGTGCCAGCAGTCTCCCGATGCAGCCCCAGCATTTT